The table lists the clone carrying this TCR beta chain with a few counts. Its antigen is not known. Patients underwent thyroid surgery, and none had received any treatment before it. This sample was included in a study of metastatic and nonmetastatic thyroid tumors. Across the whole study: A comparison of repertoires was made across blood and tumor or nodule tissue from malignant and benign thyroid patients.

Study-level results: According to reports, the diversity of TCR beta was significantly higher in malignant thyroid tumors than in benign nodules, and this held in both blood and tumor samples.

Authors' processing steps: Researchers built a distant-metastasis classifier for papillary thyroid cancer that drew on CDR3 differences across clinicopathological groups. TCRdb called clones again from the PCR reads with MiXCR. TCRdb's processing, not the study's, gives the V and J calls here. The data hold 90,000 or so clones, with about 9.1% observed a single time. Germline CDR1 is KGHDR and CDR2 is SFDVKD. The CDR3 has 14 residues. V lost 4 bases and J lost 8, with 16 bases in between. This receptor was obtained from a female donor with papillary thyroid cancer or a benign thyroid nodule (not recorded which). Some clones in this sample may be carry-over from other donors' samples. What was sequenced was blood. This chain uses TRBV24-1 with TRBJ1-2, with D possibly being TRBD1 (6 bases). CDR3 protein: CATSDRQVGKGYTF. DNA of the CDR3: TGTGCCACCAGTGACCGACAGGTTGGTAAAGGCTACACCTTC.